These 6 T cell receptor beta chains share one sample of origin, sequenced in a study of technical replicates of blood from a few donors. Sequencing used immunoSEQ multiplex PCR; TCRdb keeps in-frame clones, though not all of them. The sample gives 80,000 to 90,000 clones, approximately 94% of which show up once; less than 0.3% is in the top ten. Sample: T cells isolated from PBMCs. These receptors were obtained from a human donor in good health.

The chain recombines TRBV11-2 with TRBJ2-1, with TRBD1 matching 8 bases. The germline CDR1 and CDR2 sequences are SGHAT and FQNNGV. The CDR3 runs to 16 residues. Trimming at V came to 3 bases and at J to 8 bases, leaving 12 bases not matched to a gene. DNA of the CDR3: TGTGCCAGCAGCTTCAGGGGGCCCTCCGGGGGTGATGAGCAGTTCTTC. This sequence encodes CASSFRGPSGGDEQFF.

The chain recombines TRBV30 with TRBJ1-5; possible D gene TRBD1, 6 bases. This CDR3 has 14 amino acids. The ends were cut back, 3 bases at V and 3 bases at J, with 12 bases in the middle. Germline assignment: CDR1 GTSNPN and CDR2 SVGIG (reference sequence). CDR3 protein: CAWRSRGVNQPQHF. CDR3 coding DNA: TGTGCCTGGAGAAGCAGGGGAGTCAATCAGCCCCAGCATTTT. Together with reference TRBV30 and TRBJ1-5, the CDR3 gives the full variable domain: SQTIHQWPATLVQPVGSPLSLECTVEGTSNPNLYWYRQAAGRGLQLLFYSVGIGQISSEVPQNLSASRPQDRQFILSSKKLLLSDSGFYLCAWRSRGVNQPQHFGDGTRLSIL.

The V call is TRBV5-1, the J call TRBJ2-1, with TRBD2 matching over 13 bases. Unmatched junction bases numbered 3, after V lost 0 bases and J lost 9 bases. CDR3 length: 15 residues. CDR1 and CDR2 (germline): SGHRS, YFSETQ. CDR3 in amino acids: CASSLGLAGGTEQFF. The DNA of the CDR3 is TGCGCCAGCAGCTTGGGACTAGCGGGAGGAACTGAGCAGTTCTTC.

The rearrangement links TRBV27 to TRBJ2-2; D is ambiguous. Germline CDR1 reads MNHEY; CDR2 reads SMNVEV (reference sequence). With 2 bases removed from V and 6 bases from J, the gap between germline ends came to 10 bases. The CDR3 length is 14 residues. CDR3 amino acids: CASSLEGVPGELFF. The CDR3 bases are TGTGCCAGCAGTTTAGAAGGAGTCCCCGGGGAGCTGTTTTTT.

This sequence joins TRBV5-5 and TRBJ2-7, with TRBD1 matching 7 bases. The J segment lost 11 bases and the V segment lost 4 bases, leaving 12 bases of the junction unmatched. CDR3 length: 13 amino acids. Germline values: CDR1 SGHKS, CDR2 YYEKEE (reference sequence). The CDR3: CASSGEGGQSEYF. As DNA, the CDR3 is TGTGCCAGCAGCGGGGAAGGGGGCCAATCGGAGTACTTC.

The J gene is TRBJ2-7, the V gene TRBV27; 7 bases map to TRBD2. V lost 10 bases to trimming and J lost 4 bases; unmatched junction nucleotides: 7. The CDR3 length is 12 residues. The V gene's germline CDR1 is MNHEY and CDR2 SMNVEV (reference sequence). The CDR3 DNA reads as TGTGCCACCTCTAGCGGTACTTACGAGCAGTACTTC. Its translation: CATSSGTYEQYF.